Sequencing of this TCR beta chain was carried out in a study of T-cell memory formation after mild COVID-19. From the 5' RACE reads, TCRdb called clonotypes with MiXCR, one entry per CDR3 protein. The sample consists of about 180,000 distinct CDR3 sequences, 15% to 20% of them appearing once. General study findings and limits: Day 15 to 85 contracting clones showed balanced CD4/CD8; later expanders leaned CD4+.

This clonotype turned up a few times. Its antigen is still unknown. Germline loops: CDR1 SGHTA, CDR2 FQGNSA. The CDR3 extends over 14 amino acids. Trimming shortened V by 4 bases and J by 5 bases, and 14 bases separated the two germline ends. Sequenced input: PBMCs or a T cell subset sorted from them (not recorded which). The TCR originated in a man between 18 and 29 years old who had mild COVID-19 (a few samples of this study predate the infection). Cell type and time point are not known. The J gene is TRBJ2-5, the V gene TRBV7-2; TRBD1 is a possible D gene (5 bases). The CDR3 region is CASSYQGLGETQYF. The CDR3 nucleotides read TGTGCCAGCAGCTATCAGGGCCTGGGGGAGACCCAGTACTTC.